The rows below give T cell receptor beta chains drawn from one sample of a study of blood T cell repertoires in COVID-19. The data were produced by immunoSEQ multiplex PCR, yet TCRdb's version contains in-frame clones alone and is incomplete. Of 190,000 or so clones listed, roughly 80% are singletons. Sequencing used PBMCs or T cells enriched from blood (not recorded which). Receptor source: a middle-aged man who had recovered from COVID-19. Each CDR3 is given with its conserved first and last residue. D genes are given only for firm matches. Size is omitted from some rows. Given values are once, few, many or a class for expanded clones.

>TRBV19|TRBD2|once|TRBJ2-3
TGTGCCAGTAGTATAGATGGCGGGGGGGCAGGAGATACGCAGTATTTT
CASSIDGGGAGDTQYF
>TRBV23-1|TRBD1|.|TRBJ1-1
TGCGCCAGCAGTCTACGAGGACAGGGGGCTAGAGGTTGTAGAATGAACACTGAAGCTTTCTTT
CASSLRGQGARGCRMNTEAFF
>TRBV4-3|.|.|TRBJ1-2
TGCGCCAGCAGCCAAGTTATTGACAGCAACTATGGCTACACCTTC
CASSQVIDSNYGYTF
>TRBV18|.|.|TRBJ1-3
TGTGCCAGCTCATCGACAGGAGCTGGAAACACCATATATTTT
CASSSTGAGNTIYF
>TRBV24-1|TRBD1|.|TRBJ1-4
TGTGCCACCAGTGACAATGGACAGGGCCGCGAAAAACTGTTTTTT
CATSDNGQGREKLFF
>TRBV6-6|.|.|TRBJ2-5
TGTGCCAGCAGTAGAGAAGAAGAGACCCAGTACTTC
CASSREEETQYF
>TRBV19|.|once|TRBJ1-1
TGTGCCAGTTGCCGGGGTCCGGGTGGCACTGAAGCTTTCTTT
CASCRGPGGTEAFF
>TRBV7-6|.|.|TRBJ2-2
TGTGCCAGCAGCTTAGCGCGATCGGGGGGCCGTGGCGGGGAGCTGTTTTTT
CASSLARSGGRGGELFF
>TRBV5-1|.|.|TRBJ1-1
TGCGCCAGCAGCGGACAGCTAAACACTGAAGCTTTCTTT
CASSGQLNTEAFF
>TRBV7-2|.|once|TRBJ1-5
TGTGCCAGCAGCGTTCGAACGGGCAATCAGCCCCAGCATTTT
CASSVRTGNQPQHF
>TRBV5-1|TRBD1|few|TRBJ1-2
TGCGCCAGCAGCTTCGCACAGGGGAAGGACTATGGCTACACCTTC
CASSFAQGKDYGYTF
>TRBV29-1|.|once|TRBJ1-5
TGCAGCGCCACCACAGGGTTGGGACAGCCCCAGCATTTT
CSATTGLGQPQHF
>TRBV2|.|.|TRBJ1-1
TGTGCCAGCAGCCTTGACATGAACACTGAAGCTTTCTTT
CASSLDMNTEAFF
>TRBV11-2|TRBD1|.|TRBJ1-6
TGTGCCAGCAGCCGAGACAGGGCCTATAATTCACCCCTCCACTTT
CASSRDRAYNSPLHF
>TRBV19|TRBD1|.|TRBJ1-5
TGTGCCAGTAGTAGATGGACAGGGAATCAGCCCCAGCATTTT
CASSRWTGNQPQHF
>TRBV6-5|TRBD1|once|TRBJ2-1
TGTGCCAGCAGTCCCCCGGGACAGTCTCCCAATGAGCAGTTCTTC
CASSPPGQSPNEQFF
>TRBV18|.|.|TRBJ2-7
TGTGCCAGCTCACCCCTCTCCCTGGACTTCTCCGAGCAGTACTTC
CASSPLSLDFSEQYF
>TRBV6-4|.|once|TRBJ2-3
TGTGCCAGCAGCGTTCAGGGGGGTAGCACAGATACGCAGTATTTT
CASSVQGGSTDTQYF
>TRBV2|.|.|TRBJ2-7
TGTGCCAGCAGGGACACCTACGAGCAGTACTTC
CASRDTYEQYF
>TRBV12-2|.|.|TRBJ1-1
TGTGCACGGAGATCTTGGAACACTGAAGCTTTCTTT
CARRSWNTEAFF
>TRBV6-5|.|.|TRBJ1-2
TGTGCCAGCAGTCTCTCGCGGCAGGGATTAAATGGCTACACCTTC
CASSLSRQGLNGYTF
>TRBV2|TRBD1|.|TRBJ1-2
TGTGCCAGCAGTCGGGACAGGAGGGCGGGCGACTATGGCTACACCTTC
CASSRDRRAGDYGYTF
>TRBV7-2|.|.|TRBJ1-2
TGTGCCAGCAGCCCGGGTCCAAACTATGGCTACACCTTC
CASSPGPNYGYTF
>TRBV9|TRBD1|.|TRBJ1-6
TGTGCCAGCAGCTTGGGACAGGGGGCCAGTTCACCCCTCCACTTT
CASSLGQGASSPLHF
>TRBV10-3|.|.|TRBJ1-1
TGTGCCATCAGTGAGTCTACAGGGAGGGGGACGAACACTGAAGCTTTCTTT
CAISESTGRGTNTEAFF
>TRBV10-3|TRBD1|.|TRBJ1-6
TGTGCCATCAGGGGGGACAGGGATCAGGCACCCCTCCACTTT
CAIRGDRDQAPLHF
>TRBV9|TRBD2|.|TRBJ2-7
TGTGCCAGCAGCTCTCGGAGCCTAGCGGACCGATACGAGCAGTACTTC
CASSSRSLADRYEQYF
>TRBV18|.|.|TRBJ1-1
TGTGCCAGCTCACCATATGGGGCAGGTATGAACACTGAAGCTTTCTTT
CASSPYGAGMNTEAFF
>TRBV5-5|TRBD1|.|TRBJ1-1
TGTGCCAGCAGCTTGCGGGGACAGGGCGGCACTGAAGCTTTCTTT
CASSLRGQGGTEAFF
>TRBV28|TRBD2|once|TRBJ2-1
TGTGCCAGCAGCCGAGCTGGGGGGGTGAGGAGTGAGCAGTTCTTC
CASSRAGGVRSEQFF
>TRBV2|TRBD2|.|TRBJ2-3
TGTGCCAGCACGAGCGGGGGGACAGATACGCAGTATTTT
CASTSGGTDTQYF
>TRBV5-5|TRBD2|.|TRBJ2-2
TGTGCCAGCAGCCTCGGGACTAGTTACACCGGGGAGCTGTTTTTT
CASSLGTSYTGELFF
>TRBV6-5|.|.|TRBJ2-2
TGTGCCAGCAGTTACTCGGGCGTCACCGGGGAGCTGTTTTTT
CASSYSGVTGELFF
>TRBV13|TRBD1|.|TRBJ1-4
TGTGCCAGCAGCCTGAAATCAGGGGGTCCTAATGAAAAACTGTTTTTT
CASSLKSGGPNEKLFF
>TRBV27|.|.|TRBJ2-7
TGTGCCAGCAGTTTATATAGCAGGGGGGACGAGCAGTACTTC
CASSLYSRGDEQYF
>TRBV30|.|.|TRBJ1-6
TGTGCCTGGAGTGTAGCAGGGGCCTATAATTCACCCCTCCACTTT
CAWSVAGAYNSPLHF
>TRBV5-6|TRBD1|.|TRBJ2-7
TGTGCCAGCAGCCCACCTCCGGGGACAGGGGGCTACGAGCAGTACTTC
CASSPPPGTGGYEQYF
>TRBV14|.|.|TRBJ1-1
TGTGCCAGCAGCCAAGAACTATTCGTCTCGTCAGCTTTCTTT
CASSQELFVSSAFF
>TRBV7-9|TRBD1|.|TRBJ2-3
TGTGCCAGCAGCTCCCGAGTTTCCGGGACAGGCACAGATACGCAGTATTTT
CASSSRVSGTGTDTQYF
>TRBV5-1|TRBD1|.|TRBJ1-2
TGCGCCAGCAGCCCAGGACAGGGGGCCTGGGGCTACACCTTC
CASSPGQGAWGYTF
>TRBV19|.|.|TRBJ1-5
TGTGCCAGTAGTAGATCGACAGGATTCAATCAGCCCCAGCATTTT
CASSRSTGFNQPQHF
>TRBV6-5|TRBD1|.|TRBJ1-6
TGTGCCAGCAGTTACCTCCGGGACAGGGGTAATTCACCCCTCCACTTT
CASSYLRDRGNSPLHF
>TRBV6-5|TRBD1|.|TRBJ1-6
TGTGCCAGCAGCTTACAGGGGTCCTATAATTCACCCCTCCACTTT
CASSLQGSYNSPLHF
>TRBV19|.|.|TRBJ1-1
TGTGCCAGTAGTCCCTGGAGTTGGAACACTGAAGCTTTCTTT
CASSPWSWNTEAFF
>TRBV7-8|TRBD1|once|TRBJ1-2
TGTGCCAGCAGCTCAGGGCGGGACAGACGAAACCACTATGGCTACACCTTC
CASSSGRDRRNHYGYTF
>TRBV29-1|.|.|TRBJ1-2
TGCAGCGTCCTCACAGTGTATGGCTACACCTTC
CSVLTVYGYTF
>TRBV4-2|TRBD1|.|TRBJ2-3
TGTGCCAGCAGCCAAGATAGGCAGGGGGCCCCCACAGATACGCAGTATTTT
CASSQDRQGAPTDTQYF
>TRBV18|.|.|TRBJ1-1
TGTGCCAGCTCACTCCAGGGTGGGACTGAAGCTTTCTTT
CASSLQGGTEAFF
>TRBV5-4|.|.|TRBJ1-2
TGTGCCAGCAGCTTGGAAAGTACAGCTAACTATGGCTACACCTTC
CASSLESTANYGYTF
>TRBV5-1|.|.|TRBJ2-2
TGCGCCAGCAGCTTAACAGGTTCAAGGGCCGGGGAGCTGTTTTTT
CASSLTGSRAGELFF
>TRBV5-8|.|.|TRBJ2-7
TGTGCCAGCAGCCGCCCTTATTATTGGACAGCCGAGCAGTACTTC
CASSRPYYWTAEQYF
>TRBV3-1/TRBV3-2|.|few|TRBJ1-2
TGTGCCAGCAGCCAAGTCCAGGGTCTGGATGGCTACACCTTC
CASSQVQGLDGYTF